This T cell receptor (beta chain) was sequenced during a study of blood T cell repertoires in COVID-19. The germline CDR1 and CDR2 sequences are LGHNA and YNFKEQ. Trimming took 1 base from V and 0 from J, leaving 10 bases between them. The CDR3 runs 15 residues. Sequencing was performed with immunoSEQ multiplex PCR; in TCRdb, only in-frame clones are kept and a portion is missing. The sample carries under 250,000 clones, roughly 88% recorded once. The V gene is TRBV4-2, the J gene TRBJ2-7; D may be TRBD2 (5 bases). Sequencing was performed on peripheral blood. The source is a man between 35 and 55 years old with acute or convalescent COVID-19. The CDR3 region has the DNA TGTGCCAGCAGCCAAGTAAGTGGGAGCTCCTACGAGCAGTACTTC. This sequence encodes CASSQVSGSSYEQYF.